These 28 T cell receptor beta chains were sequenced from one sample in a study of blood T cells in healthy people across ages. Combining a sample-barcoded 5' primer with a J-beta primer mix, a second PCR ran for roughly 7 to 11 cycles. In TCRdb, the 5' RACE reads were re-called with MiXCR into one record per CDR3 protein. Among over 300,000 distinct CDR3 sequences listed, over 45% were seen once. The sequencing sample was made of blood. These receptors came from a man aged 55 to 69 in good health.

The rearrangement links TRBV7-9 to TRBJ2-3; possible D gene TRBD2, 5 bases. Germline V gene lookup returns CDR1 SEHNR and CDR2 FQNEAQ (reference sequence). The CDR3 length is 15 residues. Trimming removed 1 base at V and 4 bases at J, with 12 bases between. The CDR3 DNA follows: TGTGCCAGCAGCTTAGGGGAGACCAACGCAGATACGCAGTATTTT. Its protein is CASSLGETNADTQYF. Combining the CDR3 with reference TRBV7-9 and TRBJ2-3 gives the whole variable domain DTGVSQNPRHKITKRGQNVTFRCDPISEHNRLYWYRQTLGQGPEFLTYFQNEAQLEKSRLLSDRFSAERPKGSFSTLEIQRTEQGDSAMYLCASSLGETNADTQYFGPGTRLTVL.

The chain uses TRBV6-7 and TRBJ1-3; D unresolved. TRBV6-7 is designated an ORF whose function remains uncertain. Trimming left V 4 bases short and J 0 bases short, with 13 bases between. The CDR3 spans 16 residues. The CDR3 DNA is TGTGCCAGCAGTTGTGACCTGGGGAGCTCTGGAAACACCATATATTTT. Encoded protein: CASSCDLGSSGNTIYF.

The CDR3 reads CSAPRQGGTEAFF. Written as DNA, the CDR3 is TGCAGTGCCCCGCGCCAAGGGGGCACTGAAGCTTTCTTT. This chain links TRBV20-1 with TRBJ1-1, with D maybe TRBD1 (6 bases). Germline V lookup: CDR1 DFQATT, CDR2 SNEGSKA (reference sequence). The CDR3 length is 13 residues. V lost 6 bases and J lost 4, with 15 bases in between.

The chain combines TRBV15 with TRBJ2-7, with 9 nucleotides matching TRBD1. V shed 3 bases and J 2 bases; nucleotides not matched to a gene: 2. Germline-derived CDR1 and CDR2 are LNHNV and YYDKDF (reference sequence). CDR3 length: 14 amino acids. The DNA for the CDR3 is TGTGCCACCAGCAGGACAGGGGGTCCCTACGAGCAGTACTTC. Its translation: CATSRTGGPYEQYF.

The CDR3 is CASGETGQGGGYTF. DNA of the CDR3: TGTGCCAGCGGCGAAACGGGACAGGGAGGCGGCTACACCTTC. V is TRBV2 and J is TRBJ1-2; 9 bases map to TRBD1. V lost 8 bases and J lost 8; bases outside the gene matches: 12. The length of the CDR3 is 14 residues. Germline values: CDR1 SNHLY, CDR2 FYNNEI.

In its sample, this clonotype was seen many times. The rearrangement uses TRBV29-1 and TRBJ2-1; D is unresolved. The CDR3 length is 11 residues. V lost 3 bases, J lost 7 bases, and 7 bases lay in between. CDR1 SQVTM and CDR2 ANQGSEA come from the germline V gene. Here the CDR3 reads CSVEMGNEQFF. The CDR3, as DNA: TGCAGCGTTGAGATGGGAAATGAGCAGTTCTTC.

J is TRBJ2-1 and V is TRBV11-3; 9 positions match TRBD2. The CDR3 spans 16 residues. Germline CDR1 reads SGHNT; CDR2 reads YENEEA. Trimming cost V 2 bases and J 4 bases; bases outside gene matches: 6. CDR3: CASSLSGGQFYNEQFF. DNA of the CDR3: TGTGCCAGCAGCTTAAGCGGGGGGCAGTTTTACAATGAGCAGTTCTTC.

This clonotype was found many times. The V and J genes are TRBV11-2 and TRBJ2-1; TRBD2 aligns across 8 bases. V was clipped by 5 bases and J by 3 bases; unmatched bases: 12. The CDR3 loop spans 17 amino acids. In germline, CDR1 is SGHAT, CDR2 FQNNGV. In DNA, the CDR3 is TGTGCCAGCAGCGGAGACAGAAGCGGGAGTTTCTACAATGAGCAGTTCTTC. As protein: CASSGDRSGSFYNEQFF.

The rearrangement joins TRBV12-3 or TRBV12-4 to TRBJ2-3; 11 bases align to TRBD2. Losses at the gene ends were 5 bases for V and 4 bases for J; bases not matched to a gene: 14. CDR3 length: 18 amino acids. CDR3 DNA: TGTGCCAGCAGTCACGGACTAGCGGGCATTGTGACGGCAGATACGCAGTATTTT. Translated: CASSHGLAGIVTADTQYF.

This clonotype was seen more than once but under ten times. This rearrangement joins TRBV21-1 to TRBJ2-6; the table's D call, TRBD1, was not checked against the DNA. TRBV21-1 constitutes a pseudogene. The CDR3 length is 17 residues. The CDR3 region has the DNA TGTGCCAGCATCCCGACAGGGGAGAGCTCTGGGGCCAACGTCCTGACTTTC. It is translated as CASIPTGESSGANVLTF.

Only a few counts were recorded for this clonotype. The chain has TRBV11-3 and TRBJ2-1, with D unresolved. V gave up 5 bases and J gave up 4 bases, with 12 bases separating them. The germline V gene encodes CDR1 SGHNT and CDR2 YENEEA. This CDR3 spans 14 amino acids. CDR3 coding DNA: TGTGCCAGCAGCCCCAGAGCTCCTTACAATGAGCAGTTCTTC. Translation gives CASSPRAPYNEQFF.

CDR3 nucleotides: TGCAGTGCCACCGGACAACGGGCTAACTATGGCTACACCTTC. Amino acid sequence: CSATGQRANYGYTF. V gene TRBV20-1 combines with J gene TRBJ1-2, with D possibly being TRBD1 (5 bases). CDR3 length equals 14 residues. From germline, CDR1 is DFQATT and CDR2 SNEGSKA (reference sequence). Trimming took 6 bases from V and 0 from J, leaving 14 bases between them.

V usage is TRBV12-3 or TRBV12-4 and J usage is TRBJ1-5, with a tentative D call TRBD1 (6 bases). The ends were cut back, 5 bases at V and 5 bases at J, with 22 bases in the middle. This CDR3 is 17 amino acids long. The CDR3 DNA is TGTGCCAGCAGTCACCCCCGGCTTCGAGGGGGATATCAGCCCCAGCATTTT. Translation: CASSHPRLRGGYQPQHF.

The chain is built from TRBV28 and TRBJ2-1, with 9 bases identical to TRBD1. The CDR3 runs to 20 residues. V trimming: 7 bases; J trimming: 6 bases; junction bases outside the gene matches: 25. Germline CDR1 reads MDHEN; CDR2 reads SYDVKM. The CDR3 DNA sequence: TGTGCCAGCAACGAGTTGAGGGGGAGTCCGGGACAGGGAGTTGTCAATGAGCAGTTCTTC. Residues: CASNELRGSPGQGVVNEQFF.

This chain links TRBV24-1 with TRBJ2-2, with TRBD2 identical over 10 bases. This CDR3 is built from 18 residues. J lost 2 bases, V lost 1 base, and 6 bases had no gene match. Germline V lookup: CDR1 KGHDR, CDR2 SFDVKD. Here the CDR3 DNA reads TGTGCCACCAGTGATTTAAATCTAGCGGGAGAAAACACCGGGGAGCTGTTTTTT. This encodes CATSDLNLAGENTGELFF.

The chain joins TRBV27 to TRBJ2-5; D possibly corresponds to TRBD2 (6 bases). V was cut by 6 bases and J by 0 bases, with 17 bases left in between. Germline V lookup: CDR1 MNHEY, CDR2 SMNVEV (reference sequence). There are 16 residues in the CDR3. This chain's CDR3 is CASSSTGGTYQETQYF. CDR3 bases: TGTGCCAGCAGCAGTACCGGCGGGACCTACCAAGAGACCCAGTACTTC.

With regard to this clonotype: Since no conserved phenylalanine or tryptophan closes the CDR3, a read error is the likely cause. The chain uses TRBV27 and TRBJ1-6; D is uncertain. The ends were cut back, 7 bases at V and 9 bases at J, with 13 bases in the middle. In germline, CDR1 is MNHEY, CDR2 SMNVEV (reference sequence). The CDR3 covers 13 residues. The CDR3 DNA reads as TGTGCCAGCACTCCCCGGTTGCGTTCACCCCTCCACTAT. Residues: CASTPRLRSPLHY.

The V and J genes are TRBV5-1 and TRBJ2-5; 12 bases line up with TRBD2. CDR3 length equals 16 residues. V trimming: 2 bases; J trimming: 4 bases; junction bases outside the gene matches: 6. Per the germline V gene, CDR1 is SGHRS and CDR2 is YFSETQ. CDR3 amino acids: CASSFRLAGAVETQYF. The CDR3 DNA reads as TGCGCCAGCAGCTTTCGACTAGCGGGGGCGGTAGAGACCCAGTACTTC. The whole variable domain, remainder taken from reference TRBV5-1 and TRBJ2-5, is KAGVTQTPRYLIKTRGQQVTLSCSPISGHRSVSWYQQTPGQGLQFLFEYFSETQRNKGNFPGRFSGRQFSNSRSEMNVSTLELGDSALYLCASSFRLAGAVETQYFGPGTRLLVL.

This clonotype was counted a few times. The chain uses TRBV20-1 and TRBJ2-5, with unresolved D. CDR3 length: 13 residues. The germline V gene has CDR1 DFQATT and CDR2 SNEGSKA (reference sequence). The V end was cut by 2 bases, the J end by 3 bases, with 10 bases between. The CDR3 reads CSARMGGKETQYF. CDR3 bases: TGCAGTGCTAGAATGGGTGGGAAAGAGACCCAGTACTTC.

This clonotype has a handful of counts. The chain combines TRBV7-2 with TRBJ2-3; possibly TRBD1 for D (5 bases). V dropped 1 base and J dropped 0 bases, with 8 bases sitting between them. The germline CDR1 and CDR2 sequences are SGHTA and FQGNSA. There are 15 residues in the CDR3. The CDR3 nucleotides are TGTGCCAGCAGCTTAGATTGGGGCAGCACAGATACGCAGTATTTT. This translates into CASSLDWGSTDTQYF.

The chain combines TRBV28 with TRBJ2-3, with D hard to call. The CDR3 totals 12 residues. Trimming shortened V by 6 bases and J by 5 bases, and 9 bases separated the two germline ends. Germline assignment: CDR1 MDHEN and CDR2 SYDVKM. CDR3 region: CASRTWGDTQYF. The CDR3 nucleotides read TGTGCCAGCAGGACCTGGGGAGATACGCAGTATTTT.

This chain uses TRBV7-2 with TRBJ2-7; D gene unclear. Germline V lookup: CDR1 SGHTA, CDR2 FQGNSA. CDR3 length equals 15 residues. Trimming stripped 2 bases from V and 0 bases from J, with 11 bases between. The CDR3 reads CASSLFDGSSYEQYF. CDR3 nucleotide sequence: TGTGCCAGCAGCTTATTCGACGGAAGCTCCTACGAGCAGTACTTC. Complete variable domain (other parts from reference TRBV7-2 and TRBJ2-7): GAGVSQSPSNKVTEKGKDVELRCDPISGHTALYWYRQSLGQGLEFLIYFQGNSAPDKSGLPSDRFSAERTGGSVSTLTIQRTQQEDSAVYLCASSLFDGSSYEQYFGPGTRLTVT.

The chain is built from TRBV7-2 and TRBJ2-4; 9 nucleotides agree with TRBD1. The V and J ends lost 5 bases and 0 bases, in that order; junction bases with no gene match: 8. CDR3 size: 17 residues. Germline CDR1 SGHTA, CDR2 FQGNSA. This CDR3 is CASSPQQGALAKNIQYF. In DNA form, the CDR3 reads TGTGCCAGCAGCCCACAACAGGGGGCGCTAGCCAAAAACATTCAGTACTTC.

The chain employs TRBV5-4 and TRBJ2-3, with 10 positions matching TRBD2. The CDR3 has 18 residues. The V gene's germline CDR1 is SGHNT and CDR2 YYREEE (reference sequence). Trimming took 0 bases from V and 2 from J; bases not matched to a gene: 9. CDR3 region: CASSLGPRAGGSTDTQYF. The DNA of the CDR3 is TGTGCCAGCAGCTTGGGCCCAAGAGCGGGGGGGTCCACAGATACGCAGTATTTT.

V usage is TRBV5-1 and J usage is TRBJ2-5; 8 nucleotides line up with TRBD1. The CDR3 loop spans 13 amino acids. The germline gives CDR1 SGHRS, CDR2 YFSETQ. J was trimmed by 11 bases and V by 7 bases; bases with no gene match: 13. This chain's CDR3 is CASELGDRNEQYF. In DNA, the CDR3 is TGCGCCAGCGAATTGGGGGACAGGAATGAGCAGTACTTC.

The rearrangement joins TRBV20-1 to TRBJ1-1; no clear D. Germline CDR1 reads DFQATT; CDR2 reads SNEGSKA (reference sequence). The CDR3 is made up of 10 amino acids. The CDR3 DNA follows: TGCAGCGCCCAGAACGCCGAAGCTTTCTTT. It yields the protein CSAQNAEAFF.

This clonotype has ten or more counts. This CDR3 reads CSARVGGSNEKLFF. DNA of the CDR3: TGCAGTGCTAGAGTAGGGGGATCCAATGAAAAACTGTTTTTT. The chain has TRBV20-1 and TRBJ1-4; TRBD1 is a possible D gene (6 bases). Germline V gives CDR1 DFQATT, CDR2 SNEGSKA (reference sequence). The ends were cut back, 1 base at V and 5 bases at J, with 11 bases in the middle. The CDR3 is 14 residues long.

This rearrangement joins TRBV27 to TRBJ2-3; TRBD2 is a possible D gene (6 bases). From germline, CDR1 is MNHEY and CDR2 SMNVEV (reference sequence). The CDR3 loop spans 15 amino acids. The germline V and J ends were trimmed by 5 bases and 2 bases, with 14 bases remaining between them. The CDR3 reads CASSPRTGATDTQYF. DNA of the CDR3: TGTGCCAGCAGTCCTCGGACGGGAGCCACAGATACGCAGTATTTT.